This T cell receptor beta chain was retrieved from a study of T cell repertoires in cytomegalovirus infection. Study details: Well-studied HLA-B-restricted CMV epitopes were used in the study alongside recently identified HLA-C-restricted ones. Public TCR beta signature analysis indicated the presence of both CMV infection and matching HLA type. Study-level findings and limits: Across the ex vivo response, the dominant clonotypes were HLA-C-restricted CMV-specific TCR beta clonotypes. Summed frequency of shared TCR beta families picked out CMV carriers who also had the relevant HLA.

As to this clonotype: Its specificity is unknown. A junction end diverges from the germline sequence, so it may reflect a read error.

A single record per CDR3 protein comes from TCRdb applying MiXCR to the reads. The table has some 800,000 distinct CDR3 sequences, under 35% seen once. The CDR3 loop spans 13 amino acids. Germline lookup yields CDR1 SGHVT and CDR2 SQSDAQ. The sequenced sample was cultured CD8+ T cells from PBMCs, obtained from culture after CMV antigen stimulation. The V and J genes are TRBV7-4 and TRBJ1-1; D is uncertain. This sequence originates from a human donor in good health (CMV status not recorded). Some clones in this sample may be carry-over from other donors' samples. CDR3 sequence reads: CPSSHGRVTEAFF. CDR3 bases: TGTCCCAGCAGCCACGGTAGGGTGACTGAAGCTTTCTTT.